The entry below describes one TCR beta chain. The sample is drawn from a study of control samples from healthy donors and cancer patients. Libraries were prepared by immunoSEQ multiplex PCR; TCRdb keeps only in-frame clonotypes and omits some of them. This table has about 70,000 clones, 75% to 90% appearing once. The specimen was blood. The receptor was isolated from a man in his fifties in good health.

CDR3 protein: CASSGGWVSNQPQHF. The CDR3 DNA sequence: TGTGCCAGCAGCGGGGGGTGGGTTAGCAATCAGCCCCAGCATTTT. V gene TRBV5-8 combines with J gene TRBJ1-5, with a tentative D call TRBD1 (5 bases). The V end was cut by 4 bases, the J end by 0 bases, with 11 bases between. This CDR3 region has 15 residues. CDR1 is SGHTS and CDR2 is YDEGEE in the germline V gene.